The 6 T cell receptor beta chains in this list originate from one sample, sequenced in a study of T-cell reconstitution after alpha-beta-depleted transplantation in children (dated by TCRdb to the mid-2010s). The library was built by means of PCR. Sequencing took place on an Illumina HiSeq 2500. TCR library preparation used molecular barcoding, with unique molecular identifiers applied to normalize quantification of the TCRbeta repertoire. The public reads were reprocessed in TCRdb via fastp at Q25 and MiXCR, keeping in-frame beta chains. Every entry covers one CDR3 protein and lists the most common genes and DNA from its rows. In this sample the table shows some 400,000 distinct CDR3 sequences, over 20% of which occur a single time. The ten largest clones take up around 4% of the sample. The sequencing here drew on PBMCs from the stem cell graft donor, taken from the stem cell graft. Receptors originate from a human donor who donated a stem cell graft to a child with acute myeloid leukemia.

The chain joins TRBV7-2 to TRBJ2-3; D perhaps matches TRBD1 (5 bases). Trimming removed 1 base from V and 1 base from J, with 9 bases in between. CDR3 length: 15 amino acids. Germline assignment: CDR1 SGHTA and CDR2 FQGNSA. CDR3: CASSLGVRGTDTQYF. The CDR3 coding sequence is TGTGCCAGCAGCTTAGGTGTCAGGGGCACAGATACGCAGTATTTT.

This clonotype was counted only a few times. V gene TRBV7-2 combines with J gene TRBJ2-7; no definite D call. The germline CDR1 and CDR2 sequences are SGHTA and FQGNSA. The CDR3 spans 15 residues. Trimming removed 3 bases at V and 0 bases at J, with 12 bases between. The CDR3 nucleotides read TGTGCCAGCAGCTTGGAGCGTCTGAGCTCCTACGAGCAGTACTTC. It translates to CASSLERLSSYEQYF.

This clonotype was seen a handful of times. V is TRBV7-2 and J is TRBJ1-2; no clear D. V was shortened by 5 bases and J by 5 bases, with 15 bases between the two germline ends. The CDR3 has 14 residues. The germline V gene has CDR1 SGHTA and CDR2 FQGNSA. Here the CDR3 DNA reads TGTGCCAGCAGCCCCGAAGCAGTTATATATGGCTACACCTTC. It encodes CASSPEAVIYGYTF.

This clonotype was seen only once. The V gene is TRBV18, the J gene TRBJ1-5; D possibly corresponds to TRBD1 (6 bases). The CDR3 is 13 residues long. Germline loops: CDR1 KGHSH, CDR2 LQKENI. Trimming took 5 bases from V and 6 from J, leaving 11 bases between them. For the CDR3, the DNA is TGTGCCAGCTCAACAGGGAAGACTCAGCCCCAGCATTTT. It is translated as CASSTGKTQPQHF.

The V call is TRBV6-1, the J call TRBJ2-7; D is unclear. The CDR3 covers 14 residues. Trimming pared 6 bases from V and 2 bases from J, leaving 14 bases between. In germline, CDR1 is MNHNS, CDR2 SASEGT. CDR3 protein: CASSLTETPYEQYF. Written as DNA, the CDR3 is TGTGCCAGCAGCCTTACAGAGACCCCCTACGAGCAGTACTTC.

This clonotype was seen more than once but under ten times. V usage is TRBV28 and J usage is TRBJ2-6; 8 nucleotides line up with TRBD1. This CDR3 comprises 16 residues. Looked up from germline, CDR1 is MDHEN and CDR2 is SYDVKM. V lost 6 bases to trimming and J lost 0 bases; unmatched junction nucleotides: 4. CDR3 bases: TGTGCCAGCAGCGGGACAGGACGCTCTGGGGCCAACGTCCTGACTTTC. It is translated as CASSGTGRSGANVLTF.